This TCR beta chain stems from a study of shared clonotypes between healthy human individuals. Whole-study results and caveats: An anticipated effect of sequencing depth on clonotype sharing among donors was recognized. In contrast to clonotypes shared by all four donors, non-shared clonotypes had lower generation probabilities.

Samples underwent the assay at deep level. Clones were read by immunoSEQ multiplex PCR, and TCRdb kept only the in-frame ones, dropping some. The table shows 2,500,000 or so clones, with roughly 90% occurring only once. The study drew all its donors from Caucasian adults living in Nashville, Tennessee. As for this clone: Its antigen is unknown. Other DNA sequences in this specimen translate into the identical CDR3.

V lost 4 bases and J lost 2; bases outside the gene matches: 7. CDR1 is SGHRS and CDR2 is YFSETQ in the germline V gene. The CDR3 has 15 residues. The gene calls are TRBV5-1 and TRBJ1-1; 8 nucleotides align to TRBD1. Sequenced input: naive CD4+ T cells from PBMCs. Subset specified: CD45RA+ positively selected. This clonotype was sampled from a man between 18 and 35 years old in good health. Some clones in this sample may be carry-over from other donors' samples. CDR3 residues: CASSPGQVLNTEAFF. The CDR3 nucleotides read TGCGCCAGCAGCCCGGGACAGGTCCTCAACACTGAAGCTTTCTTT.